This T cell receptor (beta chain) was identified in a study of immune cell composition in non-small cell lung cancer. Study-wide findings and caveats: No significant correlation existed between pack-years smoked and tumour clonality. Shared sequences between tumour-reactive and dominant in vivo clones were not proven. Tumour-associated clones >0.5% occurred in roughly 30% of adenocarcinomas, over 60% of squamous.

Normal lung sampling was at least 3 cm from the tumour, as distant as possible. Libraries were prepared by immunoSEQ multiplex PCR; TCRdb keeps only in-frame clonotypes and omits some of them. The sample lists around 15,000 clones, 75% to 85% seen once, with about 10% in the top ten. This clone was counted once. Its target is unknown. CDR3 length equals 15 residues. Between the trimmed V and J ends, which lost 0 bases and 5 bases, there was a span of 15 bases. Germline-derived CDR1 and CDR2 are SGHRS and YFSETQ. The same specimen was also included in a second study, on CD4 T cells in lung cancer. This second study notes: Before giving blood, patients had received treatments including platinum chemotherapy, some also nivolumab or pembrolizumab.

The V gene is TRBV5-1, the J gene TRBJ2-7, with D possibly being TRBD2 (5 bases). The clonotype originates from a human donor with non-small cell lung cancer. Sample: non-adjacent lung tissue. The CDR3, as DNA: TGCGCCAGCAGCTTGGGACTATACTTGACGGACGAGCAGTACTTC. As protein: CASSLGLYLTDEQYF.